The 15 T cell receptor beta chains listed next were all sequenced from one sample in a study of T cells in Graves' hyperthyroidism and ophthalmopathy. The source material, RNA transcripts, was used to amplify TCR beta CDR3 regions. The TCR CDR3 was amplified in a first-round RT-PCR using the HTBI primer set. A single record per CDR3 protein comes from TCRdb applying MiXCR to the multiplex PCR reads. The table shows some 250,000 distinct CDR3 sequences, with around 15% occurring only once. The sample was blood. These receptors were collected from a woman between 50 and 59 years old with Graves' hyperthyroidism that later progressed to Graves' ophthalmopathy.

The gene calls are TRBV27 and TRBJ2-4; D perhaps matches TRBD1 (5 bases). The end of the DNA aligns better with TRBJ2-1, so the J call may be wrong. The V gene's germline CDR1 is MNHEY and CDR2 SMNVEV (reference sequence). This CDR3 is 12 amino acids long. CDR3 in DNA: TGTGCCAGCAGTTTATCAAAGGACATTCAGTTCTTC. Translation: CASSLSKDIQFF.

In this sample, this clonotype turned up many times. The chain has TRBV7-6 and TRBJ2-7, with TRBD2 identical over 8 bases. The CDR3 contains 18 residues. Looked up from germline, CDR1 is SGHVS and CDR2 is FNYEAQ. The V and J ends lost 1 base and 0 bases, in that order; junction bases with no gene match: 11. The CDR3 DNA is TGTGCCAGCAGCTTAGTTCTAGCGGGCACCTCCCTCTCCTACGAGCAGTACTTC. It is translated as CASSLVLAGTSLSYEQYF.

The chain links TRBV5-1 to TRBJ2-7, with TRBD1 as a possible D gene (6 bases). Germline loops: CDR1 SGHRS, CDR2 YFSETQ. The V end lost 0 bases, the J end lost 6 bases, and 13 bases lay between the germline ends. The CDR3 spans 14 residues. The CDR3 is CASSLASGALEQYF. For the CDR3, the DNA is TGCGCCAGCAGCTTGGCCTCAGGGGCTCTCGAGCAGTACTTC.

This clonotype was recorded at least ten times. The chain links TRBV7-9 to TRBJ2-5; D possibly corresponds to TRBD1 (6 bases). V lost 2 bases to trimming and J lost 3 bases, with 10 bases between them. The germline CDR1 and CDR2 sequences are SEHNR and FQNEAQ (reference sequence). The CDR3 is 14 residues long. CDR3 in amino acids: CASSLWQGKETQYF. CDR3 DNA: TGTGCCAGCAGCTTATGGCAGGGGAAAGAGACCCAGTACTTC.

The chain carries TRBV6-1 and TRBJ1-6; no definite D call. Trimming removed 7 bases at V and 5 bases at J, with 15 bases between. Germline values: CDR1 MNHNS, CDR2 SASEGT. This CDR3 has 15 amino acids. The CDR3 nucleotides are TGTGCCAGCAAGGGTGGAGTCGTCAATAATTCACCCCTCCACTTT. Residues: CASKGGVVNNSPLHF.

This clonotype was seen ten or more times. This chain uses TRBV2 with TRBJ2-1, with 13 bases fitting TRBD2. Germline V gives CDR1 SNHLY, CDR2 FYNNEI. The CDR3 spans 18 residues. Trimming cost V 5 bases and J 0 bases; bases outside gene matches: 7. DNA for the CDR3: TGTGCCAGCAGTCCACTAGCGGGAGGGGTAAGCTCCTACAATGAGCAGTTCTTC. Translated, it gives CASSPLAGGVSSYNEQFF.

On this clonotype itself: The junction does not match germline at one end; this may be a read error. This chain links TRBV5-1 with TRBJ2-5; 12 bases align to TRBD1. This CDR3 contains 16 residues. From germline, CDR1 is SGHRS and CDR2 YFSETQ. The CDR3 sequence is CASSATGTGGSETQYF. The CDR3, as DNA: TGTGCCAGCAGCGCCACCGGGACAGGGGGCTCGGAGACCCAGTACTTC.

This clonotype has only a few counts. The chain has TRBV12-3 or TRBV12-4 and TRBJ2-1; either TRBD1 or TRBD2 may fit D (5 bases each). Trimming removed 6 bases from V and 0 bases from J, with 12 bases in between. CDR3 length: 15 residues. CDR3 nucleotides: TGTGCCAGCAGGCCCTCGGGGACCTCCTACAATGAGCAGTTCTTC. It translates to CASRPSGTSYNEQFF.

The sample holds a few counts of this clonotype. The chain carries TRBV9 and TRBJ2-7; D remains ambiguous. Per germline, CDR1 SGDLS and CDR2 YYNGEE. Trimming pared 0 bases from V and 5 bases from J, leaving 15 bases between. This CDR3 is built from 15 residues. The CDR3 here is CASSVGLDQNNEQYF. DNA for the CDR3: TGTGCCAGCAGCGTAGGTCTGGACCAAAACAACGAGCAGTACTTC.

This clonotype was detected many times. This sequence joins TRBV30 and TRBJ2-2; 7 nucleotides line up with TRBD2. The CDR3 contains 16 residues. Per the germline V gene, CDR1 is GTSNPN and CDR2 is SVGIG (reference sequence). Unmatched junction bases numbered 11, after V lost 7 bases and J lost 0 bases. The CDR3 DNA reads as TGTGCCTTAAGCGATGCGGGAGCTACGAACACCGGGGAGCTGTTTTTT. It specifies CALSDAGATNTGELFF.

This clonotype has a count of ten or more. The V gene is TRBV6-1, the J gene TRBJ2-3, with 12 bases aligning to TRBD1. Per the germline V gene, CDR1 is MNHNS and CDR2 is SASEGT. This CDR3 has 20 residues. With 1 base clipped from V and 5 bases from J, the junction kept 16 bases outside the gene matches. The DNA of the CDR3 is TGTGCCAGCAGTGAAGTAAATGGGGGACAGGGGGCTGTTTCAGAAGATACGCAGTATTTT. Its protein is CASSEVNGGQGAVSEDTQYF.

This clonotype was detected many times. The rearrangement links TRBV28 to TRBJ1-5; D may be TRBD1 (6 bases). The CDR3 has 16 residues. V was trimmed by 5 bases and J by 0 bases, leaving 14 bases between them. The V gene's germline CDR1 is MDHEN and CDR2 SYDVKM. The chain's CDR3 is CASSLTQGPSNQPQHF. As DNA, the CDR3 is TGTGCCAGCAGTCTCACACAGGGTCCTAGCAATCAGCCCCAGCATTTT. The full variable domain, completed using reference TRBV28 and TRBJ1-5, is DVKVTQSSRYLVKRTGEKVFLECVQDMDHENMFWYRQDPGLGLRLIYFSYDVKMKEKGDIPEGYSVSREKKERFSLILESASTNQTSMYLCASSLTQGPSNQPQHFGDGTRLSIL.

The chain has TRBV28 and TRBJ2-3; 13 nucleotides line up with TRBD2. The CDR3 runs to 16 residues. The ends lost 4 bases at V and 2 bases at J; junction bases unmatched: 3. Germline CDR1 reads MDHEN; CDR2 reads SYDVKM. The CDR3 nucleotides are TGTGCCAGCAGTTCCGGGACTAGCGGGGTCACAGATACGCAGTATTTT. Its translation is CASSSGTSGVTDTQYF.

This clonotype has only a few counts. The chain joins TRBV27 to TRBJ2-3, with D perhaps being TRBD1 or TRBD2 (5 bases each). Between the trimmed V and J ends, which lost 3 bases and 6 bases, there was a span of 10 bases. The CDR3 contains 13 residues. Germline values: CDR1 MNHEY, CDR2 SMNVEV (reference sequence). CDR3 sequence (DNA): TGTGCCAGCAGTTTTTTGGGGGTGGATACGCAGTATTTT. Encoded protein: CASSFLGVDTQYF.

The chain combines TRBV19 with TRBJ1-2; 9 bases align to TRBD1. Germline V gene lookup returns CDR1 LNHDA and CDR2 SQIVND (reference sequence). The CDR3 is 16 residues long. The V gene end was trimmed by 5 bases and the J gene end by 11 bases; junction bases not matched to a gene: 18. CDR3 protein: CASSLHGTGLEGRYTF. CDR3 coding DNA: TGTGCCAGTAGTCTCCACGGGACAGGGCTGGAAGGAAGGTACACCTTC.